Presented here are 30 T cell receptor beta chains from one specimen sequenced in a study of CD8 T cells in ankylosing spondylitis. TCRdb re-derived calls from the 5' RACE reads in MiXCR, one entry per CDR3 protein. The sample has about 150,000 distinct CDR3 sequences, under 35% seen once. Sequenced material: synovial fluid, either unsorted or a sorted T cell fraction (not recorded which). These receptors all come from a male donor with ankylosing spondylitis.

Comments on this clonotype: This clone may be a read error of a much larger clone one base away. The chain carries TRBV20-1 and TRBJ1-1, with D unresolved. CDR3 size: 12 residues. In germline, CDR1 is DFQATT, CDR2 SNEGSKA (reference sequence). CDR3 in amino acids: CSTRKGATEAFF. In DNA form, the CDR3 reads TGCAGTACTAGGAAAGGTGCCACTGAAGCTTTCTTT.

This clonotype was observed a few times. The CDR3 sequence: CASSLRLPSSGRSYEQYF. CDR3 nucleotides: TGTGCCAGCAGCTTACGCCTTCCCTCCAGCGGGAGATCCTACGAGCAGTACTTC. This sequence joins TRBV7-8 and TRBJ2-7; the match to TRBD2 covers 8 bases. The V gene end was trimmed by 2 bases and the J gene end by 1 base; junction bases not matched to a gene: 13. From germline, CDR1 is SGHVS and CDR2 FQNEAQ. CDR3 size: 18 residues.

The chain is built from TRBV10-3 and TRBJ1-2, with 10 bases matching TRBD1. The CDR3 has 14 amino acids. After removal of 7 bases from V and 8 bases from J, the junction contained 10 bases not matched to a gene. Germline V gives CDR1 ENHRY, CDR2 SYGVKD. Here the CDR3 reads CAITDRGESDGYTF. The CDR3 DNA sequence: TGTGCCATCACGGACAGGGGGGAATCGGACGGCTACACCTTC.

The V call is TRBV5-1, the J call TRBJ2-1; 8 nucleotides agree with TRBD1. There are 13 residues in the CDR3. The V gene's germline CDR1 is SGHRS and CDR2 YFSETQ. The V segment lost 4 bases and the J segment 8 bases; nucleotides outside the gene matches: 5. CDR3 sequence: CASSQQGVDEQFF. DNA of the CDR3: TGCGCCAGCAGCCAACAGGGGGTCGATGAGCAGTTCTTC.

CDR3 in amino acids: CASSETLDSLGSYNEQFF. The CDR3 coding sequence is TGTGCCAGCAGCGAAACCCTCGACAGTTTGGGGTCCTACAATGAGCAGTTCTTC. The chain combines TRBV6-1 with TRBJ2-1; D is perhaps TRBD1 (5 bases). V dropped 6 bases and J dropped 1 base, with 22 bases sitting between them. The CDR3 has 18 amino acids. Germline CDR1 is MNHNS and CDR2 is SASEGT.

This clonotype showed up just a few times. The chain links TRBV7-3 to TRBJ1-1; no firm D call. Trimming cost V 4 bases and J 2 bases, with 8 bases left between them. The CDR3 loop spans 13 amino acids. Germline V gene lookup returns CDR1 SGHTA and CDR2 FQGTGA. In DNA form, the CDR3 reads TGTGCCAGCAGCTGGCGGACTAACACTGAAGCTTTCTTT. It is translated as CASSWRTNTEAFF.

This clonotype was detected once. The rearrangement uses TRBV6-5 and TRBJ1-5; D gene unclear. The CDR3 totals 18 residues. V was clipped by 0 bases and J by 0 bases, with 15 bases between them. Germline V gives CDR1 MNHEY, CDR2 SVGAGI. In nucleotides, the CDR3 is TGTGCCAGCAGTTACTCGAAAGACGCCGCCTATAGCAATCAGCCCCAGCATTTT. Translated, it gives CASSYSKDAAYSNQPQHF.

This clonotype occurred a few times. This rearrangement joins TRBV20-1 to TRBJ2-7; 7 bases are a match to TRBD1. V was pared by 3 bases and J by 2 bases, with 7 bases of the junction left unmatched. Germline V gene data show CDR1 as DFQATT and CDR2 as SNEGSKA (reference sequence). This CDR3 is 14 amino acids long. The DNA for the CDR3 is TGCAGTGCTAGTAGGGGACAGTCAACCTACGAGCAGTACTTC. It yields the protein CSASRGQSTYEQYF.

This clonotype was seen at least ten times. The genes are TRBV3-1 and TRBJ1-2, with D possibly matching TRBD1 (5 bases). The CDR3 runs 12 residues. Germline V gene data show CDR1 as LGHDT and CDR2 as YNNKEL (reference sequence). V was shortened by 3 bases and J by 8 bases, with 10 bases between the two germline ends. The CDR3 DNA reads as TGTGCCAGCAGCCAGGGGGATATGGGCTACACCTTC. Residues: CASSQGDMGYTF. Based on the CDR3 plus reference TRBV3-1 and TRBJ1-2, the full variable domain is DTAVSQTPKYLVTQMGNDKSIKCEQNLGHDTMYWYKQDSKKFLKIMFSYNNKELIINETVPNRFSPKSPDKAHLNLHINSLELGDSAVYFCASSQGDMGYTFGSGTRLTVV.

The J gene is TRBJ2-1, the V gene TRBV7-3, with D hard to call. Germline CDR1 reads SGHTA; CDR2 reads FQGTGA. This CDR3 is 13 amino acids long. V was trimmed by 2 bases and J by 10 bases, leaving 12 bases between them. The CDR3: CASSLVPLGEQFF. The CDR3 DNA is TGTGCCAGCAGCTTAGTGCCTCTAGGCGAGCAGTTCTTC.

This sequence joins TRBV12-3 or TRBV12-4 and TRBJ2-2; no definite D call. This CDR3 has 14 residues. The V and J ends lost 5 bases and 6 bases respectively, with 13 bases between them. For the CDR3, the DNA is TGTGCCAGCAGTCCACAGCCTCCCGCCGGGGAGCTGTTTTTT. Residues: CASSPQPPAGELFF.

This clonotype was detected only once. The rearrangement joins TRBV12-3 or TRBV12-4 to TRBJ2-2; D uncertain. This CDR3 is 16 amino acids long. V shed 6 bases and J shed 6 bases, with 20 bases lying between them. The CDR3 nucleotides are TGTGCCAGCAGCTTTCGTGCCGGCCCTAACCCCGGGGAGCTGTTTTTT. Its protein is CASSFRAGPNPGELFF.

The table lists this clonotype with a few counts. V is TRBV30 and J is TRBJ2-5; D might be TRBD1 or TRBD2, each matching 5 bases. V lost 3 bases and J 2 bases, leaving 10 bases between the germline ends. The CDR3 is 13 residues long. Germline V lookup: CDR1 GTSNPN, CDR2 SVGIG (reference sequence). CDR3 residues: CAWSKGRQETQYF. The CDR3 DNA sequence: TGTGCCTGGAGCAAGGGACGACAAGAGACCCAGTACTTC.

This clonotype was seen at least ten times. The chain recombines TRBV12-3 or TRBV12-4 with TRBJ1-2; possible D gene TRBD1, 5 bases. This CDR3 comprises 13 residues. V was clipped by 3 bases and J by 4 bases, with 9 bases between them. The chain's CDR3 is CASSFGGGYGYTF. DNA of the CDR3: TGTGCCAGCAGTTTCGGGGGTGGCTATGGCTACACCTTC.

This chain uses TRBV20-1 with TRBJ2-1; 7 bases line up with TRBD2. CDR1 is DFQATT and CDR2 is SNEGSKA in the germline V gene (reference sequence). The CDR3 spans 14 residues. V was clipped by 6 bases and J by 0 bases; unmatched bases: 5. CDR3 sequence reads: CSAGKRDSYNEQFF. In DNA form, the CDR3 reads TGCAGTGCGGGTAAGCGGGACTCCTACAATGAGCAGTTCTTC.

This CDR3 is CASSQVVGSGYEQYF. The CDR3 DNA reads as TGCGCCAGCAGCCAAGTTGTTGGTAGCGGATACGAGCAGTACTTC. The chain couples TRBV4-3 to TRBJ2-7, with D possibly matching TRBD2 (6 bases). Trimming removed 1 base from V and 4 bases from J, with 14 bases in between. Germline CDR1 is LGHNA and CDR2 is YSLEER. This CDR3 is 15 amino acids long.

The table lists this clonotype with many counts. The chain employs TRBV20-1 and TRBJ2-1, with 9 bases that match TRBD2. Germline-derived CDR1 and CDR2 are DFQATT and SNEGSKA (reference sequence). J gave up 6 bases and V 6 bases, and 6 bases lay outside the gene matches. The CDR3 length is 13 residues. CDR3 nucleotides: TGCAGTGCCTTAGCGGGAGTCATCAATGAGCAGTTCTTC. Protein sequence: CSALAGVINEQFF.

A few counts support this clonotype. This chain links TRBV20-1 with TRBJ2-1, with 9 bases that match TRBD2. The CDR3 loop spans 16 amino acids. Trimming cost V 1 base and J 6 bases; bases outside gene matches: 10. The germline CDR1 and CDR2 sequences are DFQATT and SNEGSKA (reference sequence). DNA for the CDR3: TGCAGTGCTAGAGCCCTCCTTAGCGGGGGCCGCAATGAGCAGTTCTTC. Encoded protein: CSARALLSGGRNEQFF.

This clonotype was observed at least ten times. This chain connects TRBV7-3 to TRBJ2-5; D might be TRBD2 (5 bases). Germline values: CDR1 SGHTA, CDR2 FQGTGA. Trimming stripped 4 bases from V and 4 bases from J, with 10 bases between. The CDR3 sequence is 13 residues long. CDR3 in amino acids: CASSYLGGETQYF. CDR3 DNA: TGTGCCAGCAGCTACTTAGGAGGAGAGACCCAGTACTTC.

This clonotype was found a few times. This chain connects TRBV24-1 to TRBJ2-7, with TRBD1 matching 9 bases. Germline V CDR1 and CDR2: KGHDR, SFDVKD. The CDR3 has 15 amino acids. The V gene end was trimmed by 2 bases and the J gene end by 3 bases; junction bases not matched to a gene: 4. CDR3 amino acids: CATSDSGQGNYEQYF. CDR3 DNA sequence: TGTGCCACCAGTGATTCGGGACAGGGCAACTACGAGCAGTACTTC.

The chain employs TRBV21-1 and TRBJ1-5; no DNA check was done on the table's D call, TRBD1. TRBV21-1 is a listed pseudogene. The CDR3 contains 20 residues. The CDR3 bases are TGTGCCAGCAGCAAAGGCAGAGAGGGGACAGGGATGGCGGGCAATCAGCCCCAGCATTTT. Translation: CASSKGREGTGMAGNQPQHF.

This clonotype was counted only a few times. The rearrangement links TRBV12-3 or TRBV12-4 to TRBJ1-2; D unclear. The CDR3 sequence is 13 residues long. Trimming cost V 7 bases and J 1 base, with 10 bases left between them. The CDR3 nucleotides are TGTGCCAGCACCCGAGGAGTTAACTATGGCTACACCTTC. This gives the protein CASTRGVNYGYTF.

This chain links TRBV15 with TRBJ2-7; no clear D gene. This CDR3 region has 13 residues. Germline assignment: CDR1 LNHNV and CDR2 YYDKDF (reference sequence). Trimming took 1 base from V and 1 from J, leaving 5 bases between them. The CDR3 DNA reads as TGTGCCACCAGCAGAGCTAGATCCTACGAGCAGTACTTC. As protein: CATSRARSYEQYF. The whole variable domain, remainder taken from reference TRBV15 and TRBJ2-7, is DAMVIQNPRYQVTQFGKPVTLSCSQTLNHNVMYWYQQKSSQAPKLLFHYYDKDFNNEADTPDNFQSRRPNTSFCFLDIRSPGLGDTAMYLCATSRARSYEQYFGPGTRLTVT.

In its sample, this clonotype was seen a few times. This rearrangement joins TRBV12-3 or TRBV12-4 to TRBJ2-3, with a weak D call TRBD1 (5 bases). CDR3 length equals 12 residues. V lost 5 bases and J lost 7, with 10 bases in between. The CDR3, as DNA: TGTGCCAGCAGTCCAGGGCTCAATACGCAGTATTTT. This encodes CASSPGLNTQYF.

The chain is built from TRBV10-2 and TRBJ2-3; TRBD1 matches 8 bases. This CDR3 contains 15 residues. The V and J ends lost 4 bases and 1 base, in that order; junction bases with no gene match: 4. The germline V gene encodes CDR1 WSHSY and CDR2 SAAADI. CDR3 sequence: CASSGQGKGTDTQYF. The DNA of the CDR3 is TGCGCCAGCAGTGGACAGGGGAAAGGCACAGATACGCAGTATTTT.

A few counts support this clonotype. The CDR3 region has the DNA TGTGCCAGCAGTTTACCATCTGGGGCCAACGTCCTGACTTTC. It specifies CASSLPSGANVLTF. J is TRBJ2-6 and V is TRBV28; D gene unclear. The CDR3 consists of 14 residues. V was pared by 2 bases and J by 1 base, with 3 bases between. Germline V gene lookup returns CDR1 MDHEN and CDR2 SYDVKM.

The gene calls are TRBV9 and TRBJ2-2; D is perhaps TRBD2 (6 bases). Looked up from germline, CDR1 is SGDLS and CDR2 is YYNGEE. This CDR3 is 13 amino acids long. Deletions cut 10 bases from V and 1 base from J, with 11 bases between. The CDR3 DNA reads TGTGCCTGGGGGGAGTTGAACACCGGGGAGCTGTTTTTT. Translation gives CAWGELNTGELFF.

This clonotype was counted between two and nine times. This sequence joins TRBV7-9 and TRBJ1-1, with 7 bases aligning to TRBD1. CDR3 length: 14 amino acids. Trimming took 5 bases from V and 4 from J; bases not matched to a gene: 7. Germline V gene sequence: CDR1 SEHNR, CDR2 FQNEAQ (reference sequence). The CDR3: CASSHRDSGTEAFF. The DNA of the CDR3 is TGTGCCAGCAGCCACCGGGACAGCGGCACTGAAGCTTTCTTT.

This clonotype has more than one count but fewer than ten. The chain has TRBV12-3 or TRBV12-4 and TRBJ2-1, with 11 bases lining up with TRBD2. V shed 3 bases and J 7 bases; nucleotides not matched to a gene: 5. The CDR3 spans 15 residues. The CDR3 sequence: CASSLGTSGQNEQFF. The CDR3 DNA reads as TGTGCCAGCAGTTTGGGGACTAGCGGACAGAATGAGCAGTTCTTC.

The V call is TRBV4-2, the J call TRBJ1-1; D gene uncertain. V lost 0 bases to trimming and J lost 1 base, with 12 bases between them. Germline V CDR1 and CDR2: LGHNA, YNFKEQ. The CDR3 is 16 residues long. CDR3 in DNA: TGTGCCAGCAGCCAAGAGGTCTTCGGGCGGAACACTGAAGCTTTCTTT. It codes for CASSQEVFGRNTEAFF.